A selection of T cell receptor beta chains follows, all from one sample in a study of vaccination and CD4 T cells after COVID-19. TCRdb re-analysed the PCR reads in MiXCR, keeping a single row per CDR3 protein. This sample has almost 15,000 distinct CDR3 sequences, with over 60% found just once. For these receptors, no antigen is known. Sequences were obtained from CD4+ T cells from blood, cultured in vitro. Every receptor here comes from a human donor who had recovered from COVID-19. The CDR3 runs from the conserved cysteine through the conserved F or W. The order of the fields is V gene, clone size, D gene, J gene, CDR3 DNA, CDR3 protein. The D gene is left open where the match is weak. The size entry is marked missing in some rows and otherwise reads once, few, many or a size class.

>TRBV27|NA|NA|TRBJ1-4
TGTGCCAGCAGTTTTCGGACAAGCAATGAAAAACTGTTTTTT
CASSFRTSNEKLFF
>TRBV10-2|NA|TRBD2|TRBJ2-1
TGCGCCAGCAGGGCTAGCGGGAGGGATGAGCAGTTCTTC
CASRASGRDEQFF
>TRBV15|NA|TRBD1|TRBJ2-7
TGTGCCACCAGCACCCTCCCCGGGACAGGGGGCTTCGAGCAGTACTTC
CATSTLPGTGGFEQYF
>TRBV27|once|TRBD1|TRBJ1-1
TGTGCCAGCAGACTCAGGGGGCGCCGTACTGAAGCTTTCTTT
CASRLRGRRTEAFF
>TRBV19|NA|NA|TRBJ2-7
TGTGCCAGTAGTATAGATCGGCCGGGGAACTACGAGCAGTACTTC
CASSIDRPGNYEQYF
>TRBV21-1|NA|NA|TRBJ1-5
TGTGCCAGCAGCCTTCGGCTTAATCAGCCCCAGCATTTT
CASSLRLNQPQHF
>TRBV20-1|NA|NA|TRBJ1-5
TGCAGTGCTAGAGCGGGCGTTGGGGGGCCCGGTCAGCCCCAGCATTTT
CSARAGVGGPGQPQHF
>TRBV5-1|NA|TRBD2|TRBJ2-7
TGCGCCAGCAGCATCTCCGGGACTAGCGGTCGAAGCTCCTACGAGCAGTACTTC
CASSISGTSGRSSYEQYF
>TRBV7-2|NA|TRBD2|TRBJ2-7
TGTGCCAGCAGTGTTTCCGGGACTATAGTCGAGCAGTACTTC
CASSVSGTIVEQYF
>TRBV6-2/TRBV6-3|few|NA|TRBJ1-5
TGTGCCAGCAGCACTGCGATAAGTGATCAGCCCCAGCATTTT
CASSTAISDQPQHF
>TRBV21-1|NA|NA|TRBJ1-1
TGTGCCAGCACCCTTAACAGGCGAGTAGCTTTCTTT
CASTLNRRVAFF
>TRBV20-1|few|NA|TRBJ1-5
TGCAGTGCTAGTCCCAGGGCCCAGCATTTT
CSASPRAQHF
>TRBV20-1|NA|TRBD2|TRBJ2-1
TGCAGTGCTAGTGGGACTAGCGTGGGCAATGAGCAGTTCTTC
CSASGTSVGNEQFF
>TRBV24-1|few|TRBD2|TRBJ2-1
TGTGCCACCAGTGTCGGGACTAGCGGGAGCTATGAGCAGTTCTTC
CATSVGTSGSYEQFF
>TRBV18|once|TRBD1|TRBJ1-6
TGTGCCAGCTCACCAGACAGGGGTGAGCCCCTCCACTTT
CASSPDRGEPLHF
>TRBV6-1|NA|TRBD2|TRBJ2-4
TGTGCCAGCAGGGCCCTAGCGGGGCAGTACTTC
CASRALAGQYF
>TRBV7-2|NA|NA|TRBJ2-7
TGTGCCAGCAGCTATCCTGGTGGCAGCGTCCAATACGAGCAGTACTTC
CASSYPGGSVQYEQYF
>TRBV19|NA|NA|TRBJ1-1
TGTGCCAGTAGCCCGGGGGTCCGAAGTTGGGACACTGAAGCTTTCTTT
CASSPGVRSWDTEAFF
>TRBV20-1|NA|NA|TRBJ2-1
TGCAGTGTGAAATCGAGCTCCTACAATGAGCAGTTCTTC
CSVKSSSYNEQFF
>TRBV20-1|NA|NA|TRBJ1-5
TGCAGTGCTAGCCAAGGGCTTACGAGCAATCAGCCCCAGCATTTT
CSASQGLTSNQPQHF
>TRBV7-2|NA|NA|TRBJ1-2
TGTGCCAGCAGCTTAGGGGGGCCCCAGGGTAGGGGCTACACCTTC
CASSLGGPQGRGYTF
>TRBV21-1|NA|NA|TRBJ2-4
TGTGCCAGCAGCAGCCTAGCCAAAAACATTCAGTGCTTC
CASSSLAKNIQCF
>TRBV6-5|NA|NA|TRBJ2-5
TGTGCCAGCAGTTACGAAGGGTGGGAGACCCAGTACTTC
CASSYEGWETQYF
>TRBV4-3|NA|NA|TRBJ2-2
TGCGCCAGCAGTCGTAAGGGGCGGGAAATCGGGACCGGGGAGCTGTTTTTT
CASSRKGREIGTGELFF
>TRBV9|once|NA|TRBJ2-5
TGTGCCAGCAGCCCCAAATCTTGGCAGAAAGAGACCCAGTACTTC
CASSPKSWQKETQYF
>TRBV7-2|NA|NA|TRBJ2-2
TGTGCCAGCACCCAGACGATTATCACCGGGGAGCTGTTTTTT
CASTQTIITGELFF
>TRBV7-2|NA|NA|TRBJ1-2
TGTGCCAGCAGCTTATTGGGGGGGGGCTATGGCTACACCTTC
CASSLLGGGYGYTF
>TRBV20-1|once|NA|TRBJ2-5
TGCAGTGCTAGAGAGTTGGACGGGACCCAGTACTTC
CSARELDGTQYF
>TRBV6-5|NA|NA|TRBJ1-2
TGTGCCAGCAGTTACTTACAGAACTATGGCTACACCTTC
CASSYLQNYGYTF
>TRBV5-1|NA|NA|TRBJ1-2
TGCGCCAGCAGCTTGACGGAGACGACCACTAACTATGGCTACACCTTC
CASSLTETTTNYGYTF
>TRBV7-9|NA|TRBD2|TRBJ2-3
TGTGCCAGCAGCTTGGGGGGCGGGGGGGCTAGCACAGATACGCAGTATTTT
CASSLGGGGASTDTQYF
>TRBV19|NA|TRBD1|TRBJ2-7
TGTGCCAGCGGACAGGGGACCTCTACCCCCTACGAGCAGTACTTC
CASGQGTSTPYEQYF
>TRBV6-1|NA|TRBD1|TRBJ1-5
TGTGCCAGCAGTCCCGGGACAGGATATAGCAATCAGCCCCAGCATTTT
CASSPGTGYSNQPQHF
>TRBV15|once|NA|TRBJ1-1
TGTGCCACCAGCAGAGATCGTCTGGGAGAGGGGAACACTGAAGCTTTCTTT
CATSRDRLGEGNTEAFF
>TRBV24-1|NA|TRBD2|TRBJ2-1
TGTGCCACCAGTGACCGACTAGCGGGGAGCTCCTACAATGAGCAGTTCTTC
CATSDRLAGSSYNEQFF
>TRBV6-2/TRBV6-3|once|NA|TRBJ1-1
TGTGCCAGCAGTTACCTACGGGGGAACACTGAAGCTTCCTTT
CASSYLRGNTEASF
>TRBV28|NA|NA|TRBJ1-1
TGTGCCAGCAGTATCCAAGGTCGGATTGGTGAAGCTTTCTTT
CASSIQGRIGEAFF
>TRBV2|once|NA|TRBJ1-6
TGTGCCACACGACAGGAAAGTAGATCACCCCTCCACTTT
CATRQESRSPLHF
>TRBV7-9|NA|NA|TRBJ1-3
TGTGCCAGCAGCTTATCGGGGGGGAACACCATATATTTT
CASSLSGGNTIYF
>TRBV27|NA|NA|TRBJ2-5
TGTGCCAGCAGTCCACAGACTGGAAGGACCCAGTACTTC
CASSPQTGRTQYF
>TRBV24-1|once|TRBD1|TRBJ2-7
TGTGCCACCAGTCGGACAGGGGCATACGAGCAGTACTTC
CATSRTGAYEQYF
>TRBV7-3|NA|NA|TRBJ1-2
TGTGCCAGCAGCACCGGGAACACCTTC
CASSTGNTF
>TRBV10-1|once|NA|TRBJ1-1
TGCGCCAGAGGGGTGGAGAACACTGAAGCTTTCTTT
CARGVENTEAFF
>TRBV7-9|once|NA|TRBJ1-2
TGTGCCAGCAGCTCGCGAGGGGGGGGCGCTGACTATGGCTACACCTTC
CASSSRGGGADYGYTF
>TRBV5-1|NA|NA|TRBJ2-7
TGCGCCAGCAGCTTGGGACAACCCTCCTACGAGCAGTACTTC
CASSLGQPSYEQYF
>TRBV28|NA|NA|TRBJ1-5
TGTGCCAGCAGCCGCCCGCGGGCAGCTAATCAGCCCCAGCATTTT
CASSRPRAANQPQHF